This passage covers 9 T cell receptor beta chains from one sample sequenced in a study. Each CDR3 protein is one row after TCRdb ran MiXCR on the RT-PCR reads. The sample carries approximately 720,000 distinct CDR3 sequences, 11% to 15% recorded once. Sample: memory CD4+ T cells from blood. These receptors were collected from a female donor in good health, serving as a healthy control.

The V and J genes are TRBV30 and TRBJ1-2, with TRBD1 matching 7 bases. The CDR3 has 12 amino acids. Germline trimming cut 2 bases from V and 4 bases from J; bases unmatched to any gene: 1. CDR1 is GTSNPN, CDR2 SVGIG, per germline (reference sequence). The CDR3 loop is CAWSRTGYGYTF. CDR3 coding DNA: TGTGCCTGGAGTCGGACAGGCTATGGCTACACCTTC.

This clonotype was counted many times. The chain joins TRBV3-1 to TRBJ2-7; D unresolved. CDR1 is LGHDT and CDR2 is YNNKEL in the germline V gene (reference sequence). Trimming removed 3 bases at V and 1 base at J, with 7 bases between. The CDR3 covers 13 residues. The DNA for the CDR3 is TGTGCCAGCAGCCACACAGAGTCCTACGAGCAGTACTTC. Translating it yields CASSHTESYEQYF.

The chain employs TRBV7-3 and TRBJ2-3, with TRBD2 identical over 7 bases. The CDR3 totals 15 residues. Germline loops: CDR1 SGHTA, CDR2 FQGTGA. V lost 5 bases to trimming and J lost 2 bases; unmatched junction nucleotides: 7. The CDR3 spells CASSLQGDYTDTQYF. Here the CDR3 DNA reads TGTGCCAGCAGCCTCCAAGGGGACTACACAGATACGCAGTATTTT.

This clonotype was detected only a few times. The rearrangement uses TRBV18 and TRBJ2-1; tentative D call: TRBD2 (5 bases). The CDR3 sequence is 15 residues long. Looked up from germline, CDR1 is KGHSH and CDR2 is LQKENI. Trimming took off 1 base at V and 8 bases at J, with 15 bases between the two ends. The CDR3: CASSPQSGVRDEQFF. CDR3 nucleotides: TGTGCCAGCTCACCACAAAGCGGAGTCCGGGATGAGCAGTTCTTC.

This clonotype appeared a few times. The chain employs TRBV7-7 and TRBJ2-4; possible D gene TRBD1, 6 bases. The CDR3 sequence is 17 residues long. Trimming removed 4 bases at V and 0 bases at J, with 16 bases between. Germline V gene sequence: CDR1 SSHAT, CDR2 FNYEAQ (reference sequence). The CDR3 is CASSSRLTGLAKNIQYF. The CDR3 bases are TGTGCCAGCAGCTCGAGACTTACAGGGCTAGCCAAAAACATTCAGTACTTC.

This chain links TRBV29-1 with TRBJ2-7, with 8 bases fitting TRBD1. The V segment lost 5 bases and the J segment 5 bases; nucleotides outside the gene matches: 8. Germline-derived CDR1 and CDR2 are SQVTM and ANQGSEA. CDR3 length: 13 residues. CDR3 nucleotide sequence: TGCAGCGTTTCCCAGGGGGCCCGGCACGAGCAGTACTTC. It codes for CSVSQGARHEQYF.

At least ten counts were recorded for this clonotype. The chain joins TRBV20-1 to TRBJ1-1, with a tentative D call TRBD1 (5 bases). The CDR3 loop spans 12 amino acids. Trimming cost V 5 bases and J 1 base, with 8 bases left between them. Per germline, CDR1 DFQATT and CDR2 SNEGSKA (reference sequence). CDR3 in DNA: TGCAGTGCTGGGGACCCGAACACTGAAGCTTTCTTT. Translating gives CSAGDPNTEAFF.

This clonotype has a count of ten or more. V gene TRBV20-1 combines with J gene TRBJ2-7, with D possibly matching TRBD2 (5 bases). Trimming pared 1 base from V and 0 bases from J, leaving 10 bases between. This CDR3 is 14 amino acids long. Germline CDR1 is DFQATT and CDR2 is SNEGSKA (reference sequence). Written as DNA, the CDR3 is TGCAGTGCTAGAGCGGCCAGCGGCTCCTACGAGCAGTACTTC. Translation: CSARAASGSYEQYF.

This chain uses TRBV28 with TRBJ2-7; D is uncertain. Germline assignment: CDR1 MDHEN and CDR2 SYDVKM. The CDR3 extends over 15 amino acids. Trimming left V 7 bases short and J 0 bases short, with 16 bases between. The CDR3 DNA sequence: TGTGCCAGCAACCTAGGGCCGTATAGCTCCTACGAGCAGTACTTC. This codes for CASNLGPYSSYEQYF. The entire variable domain, with the rest obtained from reference TRBV28 and TRBJ2-7, is as follows: DVKVTQSSRYLVKRTGEKVFLECVQDMDHENMFWYRQDPGLGLRLIYFSYDVKMKEKGDIPEGYSVSREKKERFSLILESASTNQTSMYLCASNLGPYSSYEQYFGPGTRLTVT.